The rows below give T cell receptor beta chains drawn from one sample of a study of blood T cell repertoires in COVID-19. TCRdb's table, derived via immunoSEQ multiplex PCR, lists solely in-frame clones and lacks some. Among 150,000 to 200,000 clones, approximately 81% were seen once, and the ten largest hold roughly 8%. Sequencing was carried out using PBMCs or T cells enriched from blood (not recorded which). These receptors were collected from a woman aged 45-65 years who had recovered from COVID-19. The conserved cysteine and the conserved F or W are not part of the CDR3 here. A D gene is named only where the DNA matches it firmly.

D gene,V gene,CDR3 length,CDR3 protein
NA,TRBV5-4,13,ASSLGRGRNEKLF
TRBD2,TRBV29-1,12,STPGTSAYNEQF
NA,TRBV2,11,ASIRQEGQPQH
TRBD2,TRBV18,13,ASSPLLAGNYEQY
NA,TRBV7-2,12,ASSIQGNTGELF
TRBD1,TRBV24-1,12,ATSDGQGAWEQY
NA,TRBV11-2,11,ASSSSTRNEQY
TRBD1,TRBV6-5,14,ASSYSYRGGSYEQY
NA,TRBV7-2,14,ASSVVGNTGITEAF
TRBD1,TRBV11-3,13,ASSPRTGYTYEQY
TRBD2,TRBV5-1,11,ASSLALAGGQF
NA,TRBV28,13,ASSLSGPSNSPLH
TRBD2,TRBV28,14,ASSFVTSGVTDTQY
NA,TRBV5-8,11,ASSNFGGTEAF
TRBD1,TRBV24-1,13,ATSTTGGGGNEQF
TRBD2,TRBV12-5,13,ASGSGLAGEETQY
NA,TRBV6-5,12,ASSYSSFQETQY
NA,TRBV18,12,ASKTGYQNYEQY
NA,TRBV6-5,14,ASSYSGLSVNSPLH
NA,TRBV7-8,13,ASSSSRQDTKPQH
NA,TRBV9,13,ASSVDPRVRQEQF
TRBD2,TRBV2,13,ASSQTSGGYNEQF
NA,TRBV7-2,12,ASSQHRQNTEAF
TRBD1,TRBV5-8,12,ASSTSGQSYGYT
NA,TRBV7-9,13,ASSTRGGAEETQY
TRBD2,TRBV7-9,14,ASSRELATAYNEQF
NA,TRBV15,11,ATSRDHSNEQF
TRBD1,TRBV6-6,15,ASSPDRGDAGANVLT
NA,TRBV11-3,13,ASSLIPVVNNEQF
NA,TRBV7-8,14,ASSLAGVRGGTEAF
TRBD2,TRBV4-3,13,ASSPTGLAGREQY
NA,TRBV9,12,ASSVAPSGEKLF
NA,TRBV18,11,ASSQMEGNEQF
NA,TRBV14,13,ASSQDFSSAAHYT
NA,TRBV5-6,13,ASSPGLRRDSPLH
NA,TRBV6-2/TRBV6-3,15,ASSYSNTGASTDTQY
NA,TRBV28,10,ASSFITQGAF
NA,TRBV7-8,12,ASSLVVENTEAF
NA,TRBV18,12,ASSPTEAGYGYT
TRBD1,TRBV6-5,10,ASNTGGGGYT